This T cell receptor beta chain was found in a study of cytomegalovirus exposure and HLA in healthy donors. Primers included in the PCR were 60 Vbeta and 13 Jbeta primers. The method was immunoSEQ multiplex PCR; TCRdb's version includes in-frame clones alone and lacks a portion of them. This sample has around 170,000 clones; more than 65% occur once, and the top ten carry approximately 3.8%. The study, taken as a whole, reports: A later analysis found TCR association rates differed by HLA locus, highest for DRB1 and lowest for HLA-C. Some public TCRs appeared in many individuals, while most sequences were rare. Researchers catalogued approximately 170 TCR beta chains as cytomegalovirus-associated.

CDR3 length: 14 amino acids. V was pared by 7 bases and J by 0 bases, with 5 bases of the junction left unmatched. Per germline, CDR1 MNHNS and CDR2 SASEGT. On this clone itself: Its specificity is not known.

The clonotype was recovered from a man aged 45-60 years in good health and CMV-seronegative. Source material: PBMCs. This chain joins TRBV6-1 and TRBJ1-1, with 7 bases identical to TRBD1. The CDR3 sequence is CASILGQLNTEAFF. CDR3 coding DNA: TGTGCCAGCATCCTGGGACAGCTGAACACTGAAGCTTTCTTT.